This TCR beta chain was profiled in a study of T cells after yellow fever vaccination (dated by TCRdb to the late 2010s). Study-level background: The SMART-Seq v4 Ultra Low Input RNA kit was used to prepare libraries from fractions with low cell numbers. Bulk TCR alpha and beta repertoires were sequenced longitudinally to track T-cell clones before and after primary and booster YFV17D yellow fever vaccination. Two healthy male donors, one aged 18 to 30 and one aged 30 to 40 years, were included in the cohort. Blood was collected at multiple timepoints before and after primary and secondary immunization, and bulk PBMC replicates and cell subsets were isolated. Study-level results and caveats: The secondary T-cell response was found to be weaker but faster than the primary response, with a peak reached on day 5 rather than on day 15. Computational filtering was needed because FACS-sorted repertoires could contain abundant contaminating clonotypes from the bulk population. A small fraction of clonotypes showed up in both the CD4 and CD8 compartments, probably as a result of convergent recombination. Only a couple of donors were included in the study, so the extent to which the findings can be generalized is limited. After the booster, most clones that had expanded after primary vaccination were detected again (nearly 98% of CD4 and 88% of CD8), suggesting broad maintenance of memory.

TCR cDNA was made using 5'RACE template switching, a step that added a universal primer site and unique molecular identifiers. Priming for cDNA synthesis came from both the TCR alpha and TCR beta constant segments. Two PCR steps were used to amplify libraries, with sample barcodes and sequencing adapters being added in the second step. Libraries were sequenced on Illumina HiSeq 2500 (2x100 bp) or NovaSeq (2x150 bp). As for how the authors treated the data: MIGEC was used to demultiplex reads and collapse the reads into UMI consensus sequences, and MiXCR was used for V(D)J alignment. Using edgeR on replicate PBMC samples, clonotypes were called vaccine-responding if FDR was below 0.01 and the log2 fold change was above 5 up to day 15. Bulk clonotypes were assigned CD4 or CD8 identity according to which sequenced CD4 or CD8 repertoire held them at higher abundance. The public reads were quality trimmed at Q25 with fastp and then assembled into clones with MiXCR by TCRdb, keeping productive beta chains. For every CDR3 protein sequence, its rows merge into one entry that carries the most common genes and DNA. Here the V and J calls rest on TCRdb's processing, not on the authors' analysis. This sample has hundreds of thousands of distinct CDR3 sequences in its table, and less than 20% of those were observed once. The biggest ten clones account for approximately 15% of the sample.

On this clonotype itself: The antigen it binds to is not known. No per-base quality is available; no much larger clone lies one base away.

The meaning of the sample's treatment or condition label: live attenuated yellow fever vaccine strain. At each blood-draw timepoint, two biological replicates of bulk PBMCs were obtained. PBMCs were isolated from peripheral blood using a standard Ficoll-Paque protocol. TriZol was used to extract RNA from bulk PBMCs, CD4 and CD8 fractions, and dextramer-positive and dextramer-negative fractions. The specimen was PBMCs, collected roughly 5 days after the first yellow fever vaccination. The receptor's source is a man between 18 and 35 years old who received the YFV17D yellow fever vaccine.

The CDR3 protein sequence reads: CASSRKRGVGGYMSDTQYF. The nucleotide sequence is given as TGCGCCAGCAGCCGTAAAAGAGGTGTCGGGGGCTACATGTCAGATACGCAGTATTTT. The chain is encoded by TRBV23-1 joined to TRBJ2-3; the D gene is tentatively TRBD1 or TRBD2, each matching 6 bases. TRBV23-1 is recorded as an ORF, its role being uncertain. The CDR3 spans 19 residues, from the cysteine through the phenylalanine. Here the CDR3 DNA is all that survives: 57 bases in frame from base 1. Relative to germline, V is 6 bases shorter and J is 4 bases shorter, with 29 bases between their ends.